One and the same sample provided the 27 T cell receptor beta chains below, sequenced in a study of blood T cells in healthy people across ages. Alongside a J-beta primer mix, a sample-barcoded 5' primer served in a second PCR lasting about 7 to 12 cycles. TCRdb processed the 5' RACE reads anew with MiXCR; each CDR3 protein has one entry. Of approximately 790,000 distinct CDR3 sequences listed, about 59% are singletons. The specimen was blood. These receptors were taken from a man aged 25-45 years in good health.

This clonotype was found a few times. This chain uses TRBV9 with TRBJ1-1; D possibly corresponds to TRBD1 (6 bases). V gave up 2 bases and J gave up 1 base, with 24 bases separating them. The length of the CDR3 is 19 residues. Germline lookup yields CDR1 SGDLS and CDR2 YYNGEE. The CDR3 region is CASSVGSLGARGRNTEAFF. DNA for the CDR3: TGTGCCAGCAGCGTCGGGAGCCTGGGGGCGCGGGGACGGAACACTGAAGCTTTCTTT.

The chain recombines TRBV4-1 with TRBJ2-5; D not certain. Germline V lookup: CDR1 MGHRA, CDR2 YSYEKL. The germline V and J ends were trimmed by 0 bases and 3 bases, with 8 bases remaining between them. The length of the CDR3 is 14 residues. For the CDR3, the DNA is TGCGCCAGCAGCCAAGAAGATCCCGAAGAGACCCAGTACTTC. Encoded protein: CASSQEDPEETQYF.

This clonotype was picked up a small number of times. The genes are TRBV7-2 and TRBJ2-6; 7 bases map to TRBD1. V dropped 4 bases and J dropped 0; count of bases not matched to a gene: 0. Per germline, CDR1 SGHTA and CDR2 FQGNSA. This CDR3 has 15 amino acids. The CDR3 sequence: CASSSGGSGANVLTF. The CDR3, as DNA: TGTGCCAGCAGCTCAGGGGGCTCTGGGGCCAACGTCCTGACTTTC.

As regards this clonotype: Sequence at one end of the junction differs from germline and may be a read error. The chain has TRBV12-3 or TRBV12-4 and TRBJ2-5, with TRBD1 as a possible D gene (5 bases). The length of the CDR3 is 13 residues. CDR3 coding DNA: TGTGCCGGCAGGGCCCGATCCCAAGAGACCCAGTACTTC. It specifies CAGRARSQETQYF.

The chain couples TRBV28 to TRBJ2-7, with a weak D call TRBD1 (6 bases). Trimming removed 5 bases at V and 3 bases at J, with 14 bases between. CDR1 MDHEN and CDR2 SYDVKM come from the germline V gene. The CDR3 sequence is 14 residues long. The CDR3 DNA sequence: TGTGCCAGCAGTCTCCCGGACAGACGCTACGAGCAGTACTTC. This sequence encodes CASSLPDRRYEQYF.

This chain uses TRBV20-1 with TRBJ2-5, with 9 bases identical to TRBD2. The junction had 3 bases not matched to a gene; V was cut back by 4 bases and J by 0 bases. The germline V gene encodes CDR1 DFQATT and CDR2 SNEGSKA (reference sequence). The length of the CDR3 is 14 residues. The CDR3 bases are TGCAGTGCTACTCTAGCGGGGTACCAAGAGACCCAGTACTTC. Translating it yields CSATLAGYQETQYF.

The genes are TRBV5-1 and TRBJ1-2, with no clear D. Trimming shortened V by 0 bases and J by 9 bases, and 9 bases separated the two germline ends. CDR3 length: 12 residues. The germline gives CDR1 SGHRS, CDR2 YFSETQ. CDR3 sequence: CASSLDGSSYTF. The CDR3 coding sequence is TGCGCCAGCAGCTTGGACGGCAGTAGCTACACCTTC.

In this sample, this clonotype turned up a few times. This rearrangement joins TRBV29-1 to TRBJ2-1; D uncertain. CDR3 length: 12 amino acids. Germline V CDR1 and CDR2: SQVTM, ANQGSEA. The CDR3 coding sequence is TGCCCCGGTGGCAGCTCCTACAATGAGCAGTTCTTC. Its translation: CPGGSSYNEQFF.

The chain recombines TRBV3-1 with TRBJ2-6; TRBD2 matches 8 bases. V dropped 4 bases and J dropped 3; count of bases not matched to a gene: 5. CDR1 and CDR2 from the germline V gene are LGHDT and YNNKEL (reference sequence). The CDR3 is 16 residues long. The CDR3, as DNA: TGTGCCAGCAGCCGCGGGGGGAGTAGTGGGGCCAACGTCCTGACTTTC. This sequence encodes CASSRGGSSGANVLTF.

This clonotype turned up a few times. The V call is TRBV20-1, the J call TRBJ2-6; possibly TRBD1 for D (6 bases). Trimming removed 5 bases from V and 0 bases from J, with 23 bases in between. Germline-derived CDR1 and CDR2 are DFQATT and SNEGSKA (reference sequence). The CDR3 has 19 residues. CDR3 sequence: CSAYTTSDSETSGANVLTF. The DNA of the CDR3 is TGCAGTGCTTACACTACCTCGGACAGCGAAACCTCTGGGGCCAACGTCCTGACTTTC.

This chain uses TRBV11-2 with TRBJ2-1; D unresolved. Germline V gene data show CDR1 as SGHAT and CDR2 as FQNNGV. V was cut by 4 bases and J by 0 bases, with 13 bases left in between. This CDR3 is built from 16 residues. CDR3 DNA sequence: TGTGCCAGCAGCTCGGTGGACCCACTCTCCTACAATGAGCAGTTCTTC. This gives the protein CASSSVDPLSYNEQFF.

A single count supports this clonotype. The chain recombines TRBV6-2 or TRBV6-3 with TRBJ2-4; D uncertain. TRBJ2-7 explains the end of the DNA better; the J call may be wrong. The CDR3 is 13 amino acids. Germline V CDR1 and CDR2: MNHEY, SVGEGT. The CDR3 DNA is TGTGCCAGCAGTTCCCCCGGTGTCGGCGAGCAGTACTTC. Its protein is CASSSPGVGEQYF.

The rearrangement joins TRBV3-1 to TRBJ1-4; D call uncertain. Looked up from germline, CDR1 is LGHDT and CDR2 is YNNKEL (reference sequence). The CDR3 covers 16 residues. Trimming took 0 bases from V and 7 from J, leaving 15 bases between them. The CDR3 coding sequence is TGTGCCAGCAGCCAAGATGGTCCAGGAGCTCCTGAAAAACTGTTTTTT. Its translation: CASSQDGPGAPEKLFF.

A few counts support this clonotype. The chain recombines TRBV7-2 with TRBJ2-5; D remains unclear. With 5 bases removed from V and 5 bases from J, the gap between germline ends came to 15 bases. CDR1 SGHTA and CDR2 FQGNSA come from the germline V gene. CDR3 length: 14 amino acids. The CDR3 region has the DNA TGTGCCAGCAGCCTAGATGAGGTCCTGGAGACCCAGTACTTC. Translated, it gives CASSLDEVLETQYF.

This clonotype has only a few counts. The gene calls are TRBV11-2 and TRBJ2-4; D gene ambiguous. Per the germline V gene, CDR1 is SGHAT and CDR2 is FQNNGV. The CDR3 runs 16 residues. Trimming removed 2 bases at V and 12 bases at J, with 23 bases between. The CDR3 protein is CASSLMGGTSGLAQYF. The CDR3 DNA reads TGTGCCAGCAGCTTAATGGGTGGAACCTCCGGGTTGGCTCAGTACTTC.

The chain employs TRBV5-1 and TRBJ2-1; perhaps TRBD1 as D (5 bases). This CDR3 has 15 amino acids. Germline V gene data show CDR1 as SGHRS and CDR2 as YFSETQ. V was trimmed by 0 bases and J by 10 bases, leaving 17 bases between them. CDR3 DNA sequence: TGCGCCAGCAGCTTGGATCCCAGGGAAACCTACGAGCAGTTCTTC. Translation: CASSLDPRETYEQFF. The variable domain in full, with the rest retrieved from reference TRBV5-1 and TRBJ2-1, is KAGVTQTPRYLIKTRGQQVTLSCSPISGHRSVSWYQQTPGQGLQFLFEYFSETQRNKGNFPGRFSGRQFSNSRSEMNVSTLELGDSALYLCASSLDPRETYEQFFGPGTRLTVL.

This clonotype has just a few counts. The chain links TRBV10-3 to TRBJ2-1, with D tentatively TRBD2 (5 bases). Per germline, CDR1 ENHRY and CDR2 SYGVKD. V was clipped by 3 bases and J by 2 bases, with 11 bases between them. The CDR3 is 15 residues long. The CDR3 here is CAISDPGRPYNEQFF. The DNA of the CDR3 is TGTGCCATCAGTGATCCGGGAAGACCCTACAATGAGCAGTTCTTC.

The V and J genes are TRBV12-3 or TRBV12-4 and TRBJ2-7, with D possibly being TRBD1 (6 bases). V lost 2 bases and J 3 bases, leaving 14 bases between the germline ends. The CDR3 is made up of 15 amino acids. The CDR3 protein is CASSLIGTNLYEQYF. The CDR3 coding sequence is TGTGCCAGCAGTTTAATCGGGACAAATCTCTACGAGCAGTACTTC.

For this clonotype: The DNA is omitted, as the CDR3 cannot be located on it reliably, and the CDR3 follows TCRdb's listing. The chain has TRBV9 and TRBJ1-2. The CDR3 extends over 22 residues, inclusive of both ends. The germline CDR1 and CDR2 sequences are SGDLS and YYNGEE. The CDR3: CASNPTGSFSDEQYFGTRGYTF.

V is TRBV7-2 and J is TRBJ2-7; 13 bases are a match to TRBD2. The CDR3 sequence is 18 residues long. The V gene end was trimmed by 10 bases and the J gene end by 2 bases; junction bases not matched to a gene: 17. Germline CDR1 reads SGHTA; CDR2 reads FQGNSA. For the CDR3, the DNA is TGTGCCACCAGAAGACTAGCGGGGGGAACCCAACCCACCTACGAGCAGTACTTC. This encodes CATRRLAGGTQPTYEQYF.

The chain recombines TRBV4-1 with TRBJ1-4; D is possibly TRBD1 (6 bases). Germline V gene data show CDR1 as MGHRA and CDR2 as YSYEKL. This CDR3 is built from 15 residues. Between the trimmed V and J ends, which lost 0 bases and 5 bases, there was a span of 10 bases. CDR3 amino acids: CASSQEAGANEKLFF. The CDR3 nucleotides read TGCGCCAGCAGCCAAGAGGCGGGGGCCAATGAAAAACTGTTTTTT.

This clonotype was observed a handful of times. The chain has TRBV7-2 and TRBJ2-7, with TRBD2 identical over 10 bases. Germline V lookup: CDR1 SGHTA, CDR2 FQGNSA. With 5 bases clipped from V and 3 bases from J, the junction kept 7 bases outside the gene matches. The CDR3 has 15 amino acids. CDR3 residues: CASSPKLAGIYEQYF. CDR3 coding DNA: TGTGCCAGCAGCCCGAAACTAGCGGGGATCTACGAGCAGTACTTC.

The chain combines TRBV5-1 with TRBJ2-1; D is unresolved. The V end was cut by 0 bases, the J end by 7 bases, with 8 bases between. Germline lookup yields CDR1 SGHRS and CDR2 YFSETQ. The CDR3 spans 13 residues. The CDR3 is CASSLVRGNEQFF. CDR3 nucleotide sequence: TGCGCCAGCAGCTTGGTTAGAGGAAATGAGCAGTTCTTC. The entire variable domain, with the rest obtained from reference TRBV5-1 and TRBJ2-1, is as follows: KAGVTQTPRYLIKTRGQQVTLSCSPISGHRSVSWYQQTPGQGLQFLFEYFSETQRNKGNFPGRFSGRQFSNSRSEMNVSTLELGDSALYLCASSLVRGNEQFFGPGTRLTVL.

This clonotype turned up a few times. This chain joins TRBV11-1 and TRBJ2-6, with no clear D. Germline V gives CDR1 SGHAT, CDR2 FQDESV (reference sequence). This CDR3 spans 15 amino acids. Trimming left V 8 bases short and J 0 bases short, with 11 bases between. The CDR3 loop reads CASRAGFSGANVLTF. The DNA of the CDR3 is TGTGCCAGCCGGGCCGGATTCTCTGGGGCCAACGTCCTGACTTTC. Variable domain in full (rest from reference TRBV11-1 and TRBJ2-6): EAEVAQSPRYKITEKSQAVAFWCDPISGHATLYWYRQILGQGPELLVQFQDESVVDDSQLPKDRFSAERLKGVDSTLKIQPAELGDSAMYLCASRAGFSGANVLTFGAGSRLTVL.

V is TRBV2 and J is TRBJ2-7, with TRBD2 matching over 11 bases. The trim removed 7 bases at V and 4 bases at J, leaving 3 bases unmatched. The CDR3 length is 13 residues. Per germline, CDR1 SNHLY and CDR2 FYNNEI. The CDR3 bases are TGTGCCAGCACGGCTAGCGGGGGGTACGAGCAGTACTTC. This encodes CASTASGGYEQYF.

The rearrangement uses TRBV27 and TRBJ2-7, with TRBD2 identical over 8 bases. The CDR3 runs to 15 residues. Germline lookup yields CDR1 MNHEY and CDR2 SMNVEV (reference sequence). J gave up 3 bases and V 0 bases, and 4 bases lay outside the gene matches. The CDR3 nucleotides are TGTGCCAGCAGTTTATCTGCGGGGGGAATCTACGAGCAGTACTTC. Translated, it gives CASSLSAGGIYEQYF.

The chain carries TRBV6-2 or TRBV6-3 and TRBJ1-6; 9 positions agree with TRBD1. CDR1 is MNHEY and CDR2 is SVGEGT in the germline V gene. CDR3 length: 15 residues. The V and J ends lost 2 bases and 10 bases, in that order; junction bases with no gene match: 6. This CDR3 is CASSYNGQGTSPLHF. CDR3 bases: TGTGCCAGCAGTTACAACGGACAGGGGACATCACCCCTCCACTTT.